The rows below give T cell receptor beta chains drawn from one sample of a study of CD8+ T cells in alopecia areata. TCRdb's copy holds only in-frame clones and misses some; the assay was immunoSEQ multiplex PCR. Here the sample spans about 260,000 clones, 45% to 70% being singletons. The specimen comprised CD4+ T cells sorted from blood, sampled at approximately week 51, from a patient treated with tofacitinib. The receptors derive from a human donor with alopecia areata. Each CDR3 is given with its conserved first and last residue. The D gene is left open where the match is weak. Size is stated for part of the rows, as once, few or many counts, or as a class when the clone is expanded.

J,D,size,V,length,DNA,CDR3
TRBJ1-3,NA,NA,TRBV27,15,TGTGCCAGCAGTCGTCCTACAGGGCCTGGAAACACCATATATTTT,CASSRPTGPGNTIYF
TRBJ2-1,NA,NA,TRBV27,14,TGTGCCAGCAGAGTCCTCGACGGCTCCAATGAGCAGTTCTTC,CASRVLDGSNEQFF
TRBJ1-5,NA,NA,TRBV30,15,TGTGCCTGGAGTGAGTCTGCACGGACCAATCAGCCCCAGCATTTT,CAWSESARTNQPQHF
TRBJ1-1,NA,few,TRBV6-6,14,TGTGCCAGCAGTCCGACAGAGATGAACACTGAAGCTTTCTTT,CASSPTEMNTEAFF
TRBJ1-6,TRBD1,NA,TRBV30,13,TGTGCCGGCGCGGGACAGAGAAATTCACCCCTCCACTTT,CAGAGQRNSPLHF
TRBJ2-5,NA,NA,TRBV6-5,12,TGTGCCAGCTCCCGGGGCTGGGAGACCCAGTACTTC,CASSRGWETQYF
TRBJ2-2,NA,NA,TRBV29-1,13,TGCAGCGTTTTCAGCGACAACACCGGGGAGCTGTTTTTT,CSVFSDNTGELFF
TRBJ1-1,NA,NA,TRBV2,14,TGTGCCAGCAAAGTTAGGGCGGGGAACACTGAAGCTTTCTTT,CASKVRAGNTEAFF
TRBJ1-6,NA,few,TRBV30,15,TGTGCCTGGAAGGGACTTCGATCTGGTAATTCACCCCTCCACTTT,CAWKGLRSGNSPLHF
TRBJ1-2,NA,NA,TRBV29-1,12,TGCAGCGTTTCGCGCGGTCCGGCTGGCTACACCTTC,CSVSRGPAGYTF
TRBJ2-7,NA,NA,TRBV4-2,14,TGTGCCAGCAGCCCGACAGGGAGGACCTACGAGCAGTACTTC,CASSPTGRTYEQYF
TRBJ2-3,TRBD2,NA,TRBV30,13,TGTGCCTGGAACCAGCCGGGGGGAGATACGCAGTATTTT,CAWNQPGGDTQYF
TRBJ2-5,NA,few,TRBV7-9,14,TGTGCCAGCAGCTCCTGGGGGGACGCGGGGACCCAGTACTTC,CASSSWGDAGTQYF
TRBJ2-1,NA,few,TRBV7-2,17,TGTGCCAGCAGCTTACTATTCGCGGGCACGCTCTACAATGAGCAGTTCTTC,CASSLLFAGTLYNEQFF
TRBJ2-5,TRBD2,NA,TRBV29-1,16,TGCAGCGCTGCACTAGCGGGGGGGCCACGGTCCCAGACCCAGTACTTC,CSAALAGGPRSQTQYF
TRBJ2-1,NA,NA,TRBV20-1,11,TGCAGTGCTTCGTTATTGGCGGAGCAGTTCTTC,CSASLLAEQFF
TRBJ2-1,NA,many,TRBV11-2,14,TGTGCCAGCAGCTTAGGGCTGTTCGACAATGAGCAGTTCTTC,CASSLGLFDNEQFF
TRBJ2-3,NA,once,TRBV6-5,15,TGTGCCAGCACACCTTCCTTCCTACTGGGCGCGGCGCAGTATTTT,CASTPSFLLGAAQYF
TRBJ1-6,TRBD1,few,TRBV13,15,TGTGCCAGCAGCTTAGGCCGACAGGGAAGTTCACCCCTCCACTTT,CASSLGRQGSSPLHF
TRBJ2-2,NA,NA,TRBV5-4,16,TGTGCCAGCAGCTTGTACTTGACGGCGAACACCGGGGAGCTGTTTTTT,CASSLYLTANTGELFF
TRBJ2-3,TRBD2,NA,TRBV2,12,TGTGCCGCTAGCGGGGACACAGATACGCAGTATTTT,CAASGDTDTQYF
TRBJ1-1,NA,NA,TRBV20-1,11,TGCAGTGCTATAGAGAACACTGAAGCTTTCTTT,CSAIENTEAFF
TRBJ1-2,NA,NA,TRBV4-2,15,TGTGCCAGCAGCCTCCGACCTGGGCGGGGGAATGGCTACACCTTC,CASSLRPGRGNGYTF
TRBJ2-1,TRBD1,NA,TRBV30,15,TGTGCCTGGAGCGCGGGGACAGGGAATTACAATGAGCAGTTCTTC,CAWSAGTGNYNEQFF
TRBJ2-7,NA,few,TRBV10-1,14,TGCGCCAGCAGCCTGGCAGGGGCTGGACGCGAGCAGTACTTC,CASSLAGAGREQYF
TRBJ2-4,TRBD2,NA,TRBV5-1,14,TGCGCCAGCAGCTTGAACGGGGGGGCACACATTCAGTACTTC,CASSLNGGAHIQYF
TRBJ2-1,NA,NA,TRBV9,13,TGTGCCAGCAGCGTAGGCTCGCGGGGTGAGCAGTTCTTC,CASSVGSRGEQFF
TRBJ2-5,TRBD2,NA,TRBV13,16,TGTGCCAGCAGCTTAAAGCTAGCGGGGGGACAAGAGACCCAGTACTTC,CASSLKLAGGQETQYF
TRBJ2-2,TRBD1,NA,TRBV10-3,13,TGTGCCATCGGGACAGGGGGGACCGGGGAGCTGTTTTTT,CAIGTGGTGELFF
TRBJ2-5,NA,once,TRBV29-1,15,TGCAGCGCCGTGGGGGGCCCCTTCATCCAAGAGACCCAGTACTTC,CSAVGGPFIQETQYF
TRBJ2-7,NA,few,TRBV11-2,14,TGTGCCAGCAGCGTGCATGCGGAATCCTACGAGCAGTACTTC,CASSVHAESYEQYF
TRBJ2-5,NA,few,TRBV7-8,14,TGTGCCAGCAGGGTCATAGGGATTCAAGAGACCCAGTACTTC,CASRVIGIQETQYF
TRBJ2-5,TRBD2,few,TRBV30,12,TGTGCCTGGACTAGCGGAGCTGAGACCCAGTACTTC,CAWTSGAETQYF
TRBJ1-2,TRBD1,NA,TRBV27,15,TGTGCCAGCAGTCAACGGGACAGGGGCTACTATGGCTACACCTTC,CASSQRDRGYYGYTF
TRBJ2-5,TRBD2,once,TRBV5-1,15,TGCGCCAGCAGCTTGCGGACTAGCGGTAAAGAGACCCAGTACTTC,CASSLRTSGKETQYF
TRBJ1-1,TRBD1,NA,TRBV5-5,14,TGTGCCAGCAGCTTGGAGGGGGCAGTCACTGAAGCTTTCTTT,CASSLEGAVTEAFF
TRBJ1-3,TRBD1,many,TRBV18,16,TGTGCCAGCTCACCGACAGGGGTCGACTCTGGAAACACCATATATTTT,CASSPTGVDSGNTIYF
TRBJ2-1,NA,few,TRBV30,15,TGTGCCTGGAGTGTACAAGGGGGGGCGAGGGATGAGCAGTTCTTC,CAWSVQGGARDEQFF
TRBJ2-4,NA,NA,TRBV7-9,14,TGTGCCAGCAGCTTCGAGGGTGTCGGGTACATTCAGTACTTC,CASSFEGVGYIQYF
TRBJ1-4,NA,NA,TRBV7-9,14,TGTGCCAGCAGCTTAGTGCGAGCTAATGAAAAACTGTTTTTT,CASSLVRANEKLFF
TRBJ2-2,NA,NA,TRBV5-6,14,TGTGCCAGCAGCTTGTCGGCGTGGAGCGGGGAGCTGTTTTTT,CASSLSAWSGELFF
TRBJ2-1,NA,few,TRBV7-9,9,TGTGCCATCTACCGTGAGCAGTTCTTC,CAIYREQFF
TRBJ1-6,NA,NA,TRBV7-2,12,TGTGCCAGCACGCTACAACAAAGGCCCCTCCACTTT,CASTLQQRPLHF
TRBJ1-2,NA,NA,TRBV5-6,15,TGTGCCAGCAGCTTAAACAGGCTCCCAAACTATGGCTACACCTTC,CASSLNRLPNYGYTF
TRBJ1-2,NA,NA,TRBV29-1,12,TGCAGCGTTGGGGGGTCCAACTATGGCTACACCTTC,CSVGGSNYGYTF
TRBJ1-6,NA,NA,TRBV5-6,17,TGTGCCAGCAGCCGGGACATAGAGAGCTCCTATAATTCACCCCTCCACTTT,CASSRDIESSYNSPLHF
TRBJ2-5,TRBD1,few,TRBV29-1,14,TGCAGCGTTGTCGGGACAGGGGGCCAAGAGACCCAGTACTTC,CSVVGTGGQETQYF
TRBJ2-5,NA,once,TRBV6-5,13,TGTGCCAGCAGTCGGGACTTACAAGAGACCCAGTACTTC,CASSRDLQETQYF
TRBJ2-1,TRBD1,once,TRBV9,15,TGTGCCAGCAGCGCCGGGACAGGGGGTTGGAATGAGCAGTTCTTC,CASSAGTGGWNEQFF
TRBJ2-1,NA,NA,TRBV5-4,14,TGTGCCAGCAGCTCAGAGAGGTGGGGCAATGAGCAGTTCTTC,CASSSERWGNEQFF
TRBJ1-5,NA,NA,TRBV6-1,15,TGTGCCAGCAGCGACGGGGGGAGGGGCAATCAGCCCCAGCATTTT,CASSDGGRGNQPQHF
TRBJ2-1,TRBD2,NA,TRBV2,17,TGTGCCAGCAGTGGCCCCCAACTGGGCGGGGGCTACAATGAGCAGTTCTTC,CASSGPQLGGGYNEQFF
TRBJ2-2,NA,once,TRBV25-1,15,TGTGCCGCAGCTCCGACGGGCTCGAACACCGGGGAGCTGTTTTTT,CAAAPTGSNTGELFF
TRBJ1-1,TRBD1,NA,TRBV25-1,13,TGTGCCAGCAGTGCGACAGGGAATACTGAAGCCTTCTTT,CASSATGNTEAFF